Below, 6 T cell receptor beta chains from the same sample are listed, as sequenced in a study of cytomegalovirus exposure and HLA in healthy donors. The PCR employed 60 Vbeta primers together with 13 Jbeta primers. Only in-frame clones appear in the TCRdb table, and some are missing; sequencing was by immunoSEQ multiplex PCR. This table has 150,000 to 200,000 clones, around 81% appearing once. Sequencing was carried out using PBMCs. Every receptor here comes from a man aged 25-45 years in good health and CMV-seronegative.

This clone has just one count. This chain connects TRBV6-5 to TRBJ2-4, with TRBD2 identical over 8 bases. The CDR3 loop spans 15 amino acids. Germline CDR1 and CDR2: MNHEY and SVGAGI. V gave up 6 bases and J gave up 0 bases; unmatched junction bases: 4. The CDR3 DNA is TGTGCCAGCAGGACGGGAGGGCTAGCCAAAAACATTCAGTACTTC. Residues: CASRTGGLAKNIQYF.

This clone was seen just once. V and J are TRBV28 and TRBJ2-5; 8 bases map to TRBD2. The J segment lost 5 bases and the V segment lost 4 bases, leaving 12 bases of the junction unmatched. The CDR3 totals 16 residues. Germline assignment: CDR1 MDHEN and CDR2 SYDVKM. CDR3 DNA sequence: TGTGCCAGCAGTTCCCCCGGGAGGGGGAATACGGAGACCCAGTACTTC. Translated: CASSSPGRGNTETQYF.

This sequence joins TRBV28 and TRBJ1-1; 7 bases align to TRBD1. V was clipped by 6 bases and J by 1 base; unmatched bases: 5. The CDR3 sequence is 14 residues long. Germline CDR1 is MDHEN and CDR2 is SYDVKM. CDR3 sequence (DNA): TGTGCCAGCAGACCAGGGGGAAAGAACACTGAAGCTTTCTTT. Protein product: CASRPGGKNTEAFF.

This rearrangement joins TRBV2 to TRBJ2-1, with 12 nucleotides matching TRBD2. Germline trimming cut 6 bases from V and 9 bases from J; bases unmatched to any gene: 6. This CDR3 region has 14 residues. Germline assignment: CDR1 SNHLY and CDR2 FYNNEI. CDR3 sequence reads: CASRNILAGGEQFF. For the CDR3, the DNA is TGTGCCAGCAGAAACATACTAGCGGGAGGTGAGCAGTTCTTC.

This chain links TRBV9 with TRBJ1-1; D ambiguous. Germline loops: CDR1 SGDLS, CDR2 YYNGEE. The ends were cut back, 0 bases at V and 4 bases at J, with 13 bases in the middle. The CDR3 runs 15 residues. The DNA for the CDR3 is TGTGCCAGCAGCGTAGGTTCCGCACCTAGCACTGAAGCTTTCTTT. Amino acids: CASSVGSAPSTEAFF. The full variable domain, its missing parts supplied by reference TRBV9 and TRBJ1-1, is DSGVTQTPKHLITATGQRVTLRCSPRSGDLSVYWYQQSLDQGLQFLIQYYNGEERAKGNILERFSAQQFPDLHSELNLSSLELGDSALYFCASSVGSAPSTEAFFGQGTRLTVV.

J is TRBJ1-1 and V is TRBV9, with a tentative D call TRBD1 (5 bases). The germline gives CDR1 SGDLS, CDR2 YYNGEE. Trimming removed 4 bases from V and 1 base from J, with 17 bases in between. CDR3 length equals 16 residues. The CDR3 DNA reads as TGTGCCAGCAGCCACCTGCCCGACAGATCGAACACTGAAGCTTTCTTT. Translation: CASSHLPDRSNTEAFF.